This is a list of T cell receptor beta chains from one sample in a study of monozygotic twins with inflammatory bowel disease. From its re-call of the 5' RACE reads, TCRdb lists each CDR3 protein once, without DNA. Its table records some 150,000 distinct CDR3 sequences. Sequencing used blood. The receptors here all came from a human donor with ulcerative colitis or Crohn's disease, or a healthy co-twin of an affected twin (not recorded which). CDR3s include the opening cysteine and the closing phenylalanine or tryptophan.

>TRBV5-1|16|TRBJ2-4
CASSLFLLGKRDIQYF
>TRBV7-9|15|TRBJ1-2
CASSLTSGPNYGCTF
>TRBV7-6|17|TRBJ2-5
CASSLAFGGGFQETQYF
>TRBV29-1|11|TRBJ2-1
CSVARGGEQFF
>TRBV12-3/TRBV12-4|15|TRBJ2-5
CASSLAPNGAETQYF
>TRBV18|16|TRBJ1-3
CASSPGSPNAGNTIYF
>TRBV15|15|TRBJ2-1
CATSSGGSSYNEQFF
>TRBV20-1|17|TRBJ1-2
CSARDPGVTGGERGYTF
>TRBV11-1|15|TRBJ1-6
CASSPGTGYNSPLHF
>TRBV7-3|16|TRBJ1-1
CASSLIGPGSNTEAFF
>TRBV5-6|16|TRBJ1-5
CASSLWRQGYNQPQHF
>TRBV7-2|13|TRBJ1-2
CASSGRDSHGYTF
>TRBV29-1|12|TRBJ1-1
CSVEHVVVEAFF
>TRBV6-5|16|TRBJ2-7
CASSSGTVTSNYEQYF
>TRBV12-3/TRBV12-4|12|TRBJ1-2
CASSPQGLFYTF
>TRBV5-1|13|TRBJ1-1
CASSLDHQTEAFF
>TRBV2|15|TRBJ2-1
CASKVDRGSGNEQFF
>TRBV7-9|15|TRBJ1-6
CASSLAASPNSPLHF
>TRBV11-2|15|TRBJ2-2
CASSYRVRNTGELFF
>TRBV27|15|TRBJ2-2
CASSSLDLITGELFF
>TRBV18|17|TRBJ2-7
CASSPLGTSGKLYEQYF
>TRBV20-1|12|TRBJ2-7
CSAPTGGDEQYF
>TRBV3-1|15|TRBJ1-2
CASSDPGVGNYGYTF
>TRBV12-3/TRBV12-4|15|TRBJ1-4
CASSLSRPPGEKLFF